This TCR beta chain was identified in a study of response to subunit inactivated influenza vaccine. Study results and caveats: Authors suggested few new T cells are recruited by each seasonal influenza vaccination.

This clonotype was recorded many times. The target antigen is unknown. Each CDR3 protein gets one entry after TCRdb re-called the RT-PCR reads with MiXCR. Counted here are 500,000 to 550,000 distinct CDR3 sequences, approximately 7.3% occurring once; the ten biggest clones make up less than 15%. The CDR3 spans 14 residues. Trimming removed 3 bases at V and 5 bases at J, with 10 bases between. The rearrangement uses TRBV12-3 or TRBV12-4 and TRBJ2-2; D unclear. The material was PBMCs from blood, obtained less than 30 months after vaccination. The TCR sequence derives from a man between 50 and 70 years old who received an inactivated influenza vaccine. CDR3 in amino acids: CASSFHLGTGELFF. For the CDR3, the DNA is TGTGCCAGCAGTTTCCATTTAGGGACCGGGGAGCTGTTTTTT.